This paragraph covers one TCR beta chain sequence. Its antigen remains unknown. This sample was taken from a study of beta chain features in type 1 diabetes. Study results and caveats: Within each of all four CD4+ subsets, Type 1 diabetes patients had TCRB CDR3s that were moderately but significantly shorter.

Sequencing targeted expressed TCRB transcripts, as all isolated RNA had been reverse transcribed. The study sequenced naive, central memory and regulatory T cell samples to an average of about 3.5 million reads. Assay used: immunoSEQ multiplex PCR; TCRdb lists only in-frame clones, some missing. The data hold some 140,000 clones, with 9.2% observed a single time. V was pared by 0 bases and J by 6 bases, with 6 bases between. The CDR3 has 12 residues. Germline CDR1 is SGDLS and CDR2 is YYNGEE. The origin of this receptor is a man aged 18 to 30 in good health. The rearrangement uses TRBV9 and TRBJ1-2; D not resolved. Sequencing used central memory CD4+ T cells from blood. Here the CDR3 DNA reads TGTGCCAGCAGCGTAGATTCGGATGGCTACACCTTC. Encoded protein: CASSVDSDGYTF.